This is a list of T cell receptor beta chains from one sample in a study of T cells in Graves' hyperthyroidism and ophthalmopathy. Via MiXCR, TCRdb re-called the multiplex PCR reads, giving one row per CDR3 protein. The sample holds roughly 170,000 distinct CDR3 sequences, less than 10% seen once. The specimen sequenced was blood. Receptors were obtained from a woman between 18 and 30 years old with Graves' hyperthyroidism that later progressed to Graves' ophthalmopathy. Both conserved end residues are part of each CDR3. Fields, in order: clone size, D gene, J gene, V gene, CDR3 DNA, CDR3 protein. D genes are given only for firm matches. Size tells how often a clone was seen (once, few, many) or the class of an expanded clone, and some rows leave it out.

many TRBD1 TRBJ1-6 TRBV15 TGTGCCACCAGCACGGCCGGACAGGGGTATTCACCCCTCCACTTT CATSTAGQGYSPLHF
many TRBD1 TRBJ1-3 TRBV19 TGTGCCAGTAGTCCTGGGACAGGTGCTGGAAACACCATATATTTT CASSPGTGAGNTIYF
many - TRBJ1-2 TRBV6-1 TGTGCCAGCAGTTATGGGGGCGAAGGGTATGGCTACACCTTC CASSYGGEGYGYTF
- TRBD2 TRBJ2-1 TRBV27 TGTGCCAGCGTTAGCGGGGGGCACAATGGGCAGTTCTTC CASVSGGHNGQFF
many - TRBJ1-2 TRBV29-1 TGCAGCGTGGGAAATAATGGCTACACCTTC CSVGNNGYTF
once - TRBJ1-4 TRBV4-1 TGCGCCAGCAGCCTCCGACAAGCTACGGGGGGGGCAACTAATGAAAAACTGTTTTTT CASSLRQATGGATNEKLFF
many - TRBJ2-2 TRBV7-9 TGTGCCAGCAACGAGGGCTATAAAACAGGTTTGAACACCGGGGAGCTGTTTTTT CASNEGYKTGLNTGELFF
many TRBD1 TRBJ1-1 TRBV5-8 TGTGCCAGCAGCTCCCAGGGGGGGAGAACTGAAGCTTTCTTT CASSSQGGRTEAFF
many - TRBJ2-3 TRBV14 TGTGCCAGCAGCCAAGTGGAGGGAACGGCCACAGATACGCAGTATTTT CASSQVEGTATDTQYF
many - TRBJ1-5 TRBV4-1 TGCGCCAGCAGCCAGAGGGACGGTAACAATCAGCCCCAGCATTTT CASSQRDGNNQPQHF
few - TRBJ1-1 TRBV19 TGTGCCAGTAGTATATTATGGACAGCCGACACTGAAGCTTTCTTT CASSILWTADTEAFF
many - TRBJ2-5 TRBV7-9 TGTGCCAGCAGCTTAGGCTCGGTGGGGGAGACCCAGTACTTC CASSLGSVGETQYF
few - TRBJ2-1 TRBV30 TGTGCCTGGAGTGTTGCGGGACTTGAGCAGTTCTTC CAWSVAGLEQFF
- TRBD1 TRBJ1-4 TRBV7-9 TGTGCCAGCGGCATAACCGGGACAGGGTCTGAAAAACTGTTTTTT CASGITGTGSEKLFF
- - TRBJ2-1 TRBV24-1 TGTGCCACCAGTGATTTAGCCGGGCTGAGGCAGTTCTTC CATSDLAGLRQFF
many TRBD1 TRBJ2-1 TRBV2 TGTGCCAGCAGAGGCCGGGACAGGGGCTACAATGAGCAGTTCTTC CASRGRDRGYNEQFF
many TRBD1 TRBJ1-3 TRBV30 TGTGCCTGGAGTAGGGGGCCAGATGGAAACACCATATATTTT CAWSRGPDGNTIYF
many TRBD1 TRBJ1-6 TRBV14 TGTGCCAGCAGAGGGACAGGGAGATCACCCCTCCACTTT CASRGTGRSPLHF
few - TRBJ2-5 TRBV15 TGTGCCACCAGCAGAGACCACCAAGAGACCCAGTACTTC CATSRDHQETQYF
many TRBD1 TRBJ1-1 TRBV5-1 TGCGCCAGCTCGACAGGGGATGAAGCTTTCTTT CASSTGDEAFF
many - TRBJ2-5 TRBV20-1 TGCAGTGCCGACTCCCAGTGGAAGGGAGGCGAGACCCAGTACTTC CSADSQWKGGETQYF
medium-sized - TRBJ1-5 TRBV12-3/TRBV12-4 TGTGCCAGCAGTTTAGAGGGTGCGGGCAATCAGCCCCAGCATTTT CASSLEGAGNQPQHF
few - TRBJ1-6 TRBV20-1 TGCAGTGCTAGGGTACCGGGACTCAAAAATTCACCCCTCCGCTTT CSARVPGLKNSPLRF
many - TRBJ2-1 TRBV6-1 TGTGCCAGCAGTGAAGAGGGTCGGGCTAATGAGCAGTTCTTC CASSEEGRANEQFF
many - TRBJ1-6 TRBV28 TGTGCCAGCACCTCCCGGGCGGGGGCGCCTCCCTATAATTCACCCCTCCACTTT CASTSRAGAPPYNSPLHF
- - TRBJ2-3 TRBV30 TGTGCCTCACATAGGGGGGACGATACGCAGTATTTT CASHRGDDTQYF
few TRBD2 TRBJ2-6 TRBV12-3/TRBV12-4 TGTGCCAGCAGCCCGGGGGGGGGGGGGGCCAACGTCCTGACTTTC CASSPGGGGANVLTF
many - TRBJ1-1 TRBV5-1 TGCGCCAGCAGCTCACAGGTGAAGAACACTGAAGCTTTCTTT CASSSQVKNTEAFF
few TRBD1 TRBJ1-2 TRBV20-1 TGCAGTGCTGAACGGACAGGAGACCCGTATGGCTACACCTTC CSAERTGDPYGYTF
many - TRBJ1-6 TRBV12-3/TRBV12-4 TGTGCCAGCAGTCCGGGACTCCCTAGTTCACCCCTCCACTTT CASSPGLPSSPLHF
many TRBD1 TRBJ2-7 TRBV19 TGTGCCAGTACCACAGCAGGGGGCGCCGAGCAGTACTTC CASTTAGGAEQYF
many - TRBJ2-5 TRBV20-1 TGCAGTGCTAGGGACCCCCTAGGCGAGACCCAGTACTTC CSARDPLGETQYF
few TRBD2 TRBJ2-3 TRBV4-1 TGCGCCAGCAGCCAAGTGGTCGTGCGGGAGAGTGGGACAGATACGCAGTATTTT CASSQVVVRESGTDTQYF
many TRBD1 TRBJ2-1 TRBV7-3 TGTGCCAGCAGTAACCGTCAGGGGGATTACAATGAGCAGTTCTTC CASSNRQGDYNEQFF
many - TRBJ1-5 TRBV20-1 TGCAGTGCTAGAGATGGAGTCTATAGCAATCAGCCCCAGCATTTT CSARDGVYSNQPQHF
- TRBD1 TRBJ1-6 TRBV13 TGTGCCAGCAGCATACAAACAGCCGGGACAGGGGATTCACCCCTCCACTTT CASSIQTAGTGDSPLHF
many - TRBJ2-7 TRBV2 TGTGCCAGCAGTGAAGGGACGGCGGCCTCCTACGAGCAGTACTTC CASSEGTAASYEQYF
many - TRBJ1-1 TRBV5-6 TGTGCCAGCAGTTGGGAGGGGGTCACTGAAGCTTTCTTT CASSWEGVTEAFF
many - TRBJ1-1 TRBV27 TGTGCCAGCAGTTTTTCCCGACAGATGAACACTGAAGCTTTCTTT CASSFSRQMNTEAFF
few TRBD2 TRBJ2-5 TRBV20-1 TGCAGTGCTACCCCTATAGCGGGAGGGCAAGAGACCCAGTACTTC CSATPIAGGQETQYF